Sequencing of this TCR beta chain was carried out in a study of tumor-infiltrating lymphocytes in localized non-small cell lung cancer. Findings and caveats of the study: Each assay used a separate piece of the same tissue.

Remarks on this clone: Antigen unknown.

The CDR3 is made up of 18 amino acids. Germline CDR1 and CDR2: SGHVS and FQNEAQ. With 1 base clipped from V and 2 bases from J, the junction kept 12 bases outside the gene matches. The protocol was immunoSEQ multiplex PCR, while the TCRdb copy is restricted to in-frame clones and leaves out a portion. The repertoire consists of some 10,000 clones, with 70% to 85% occurring once and the leading ten covering 6.5% to 7.5%. The TCR was taken from a human donor with non-small cell lung cancer. This chain connects TRBV7-8 to TRBJ2-7, with 9 positions matching TRBD2. What was sequenced was uninvolved lung tissue not adjacent to the tumor. CDR3 sequence (DNA): TGTGCCAGCAGCTTAGTTGCAGCGGGAGGAGTATGGCCCTACGAGCAGTACTTC. Protein: CASSLVAAGGVWPYEQYF.